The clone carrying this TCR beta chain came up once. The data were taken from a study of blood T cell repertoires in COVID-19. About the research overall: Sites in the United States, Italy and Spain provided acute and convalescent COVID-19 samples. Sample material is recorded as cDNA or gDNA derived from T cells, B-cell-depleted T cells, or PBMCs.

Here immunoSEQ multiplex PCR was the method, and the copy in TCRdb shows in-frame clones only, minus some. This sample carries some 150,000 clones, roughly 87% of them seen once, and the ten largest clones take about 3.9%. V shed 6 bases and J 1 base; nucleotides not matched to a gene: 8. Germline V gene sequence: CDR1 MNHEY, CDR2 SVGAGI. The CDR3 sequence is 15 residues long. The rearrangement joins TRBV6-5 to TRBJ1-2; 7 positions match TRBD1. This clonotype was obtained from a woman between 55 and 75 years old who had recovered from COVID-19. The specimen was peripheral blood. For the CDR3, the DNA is TGTGCCAGCAGCTACGGGGACAGTAATAACTATGGCTACACCTTC. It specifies CASSYGDSNNYGYTF.